These T cell receptor beta chains were read from a single sample in a study of T cell repertoires in cytomegalovirus infection. These receptors have no identified antigens. TCRdb analysed the reads with MiXCR anew, one entry per CDR3 protein. This sample has tens of thousands of distinct CDR3 sequences, with under 25% found just once. This specimen was CD8+ T cells from cultured PBMCs, taken from culture after CMV antigen stimulation. These receptors were collected from a human donor in good health (CMV status not recorded). Some clones in this sample may be carry-over from other donors' samples. Both conserved end residues are part of each CDR3. D genes are given only for firm matches. Part of the rows lack a size; the others show once, few, many or a class for expanded clones.

v_call: TRBV7-2; d_call: TRBD2; clone_size: few; j_call: TRBJ2-1; cdr3_aa: CASSPLGGTSGYNEQFF; cdr3_nt: TGTGCCAGCAGCCCCCTTGGCGGGACTAGCGGATATAATGAGCAGTTCTTC
v_call: TRBV6-1; d_call: NA; clone_size: NA; j_call: TRBJ2-1; cdr3_aa: CASSEVAGASDEQFF; cdr3_nt: TGTGCCAGCAGTGAGGTGGCCGGGGCCTCAGATGAGCAGTTCTTC
v_call: TRBV7-9; d_call: NA; clone_size: few; j_call: TRBJ1-1; cdr3_aa: CASIPRDSGLNTEAFF; cdr3_nt: TGTGCCAGCATCCCTAGGGATTCAGGCTTGAACACTGAAGCTTTCTTT
v_call: TRBV11-1; d_call: TRBD2; clone_size: NA; j_call: TRBJ2-1; cdr3_aa: CASSFQVRGGPTYNEQFF; cdr3_nt: TGTGCCAGCAGCTTTCAGGTGCGGGGGGGCCCCACCTACAATGAGCAGTTCTTC
v_call: TRBV7-3; d_call: TRBD2; clone_size: few; j_call: TRBJ2-1; cdr3_aa: CASSFPRTSEYNEQFF; cdr3_nt: TGTGCCAGCAGCTTCCCTCGGACTAGCGAATACAATGAGCAGTTCTTC
v_call: TRBV7-9; d_call: NA; clone_size: few; j_call: TRBJ2-4; cdr3_aa: CASSPSTSNPGAFSKNIQYF; cdr3_nt: TGTGCCAGCAGCCCCTCCACCTCTAACCCGGGTGCCTTTTCCAAAAACATTCAGTACTTC
v_call: TRBV7-3; d_call: NA; clone_size: few; j_call: TRBJ2-1; cdr3_aa: CASSLRAALSSYNEQFF; cdr3_nt: TGTGCCAGCAGCTTAAGAGCGGCTTTGAGCTCCTACAATGAGCAGTTCTTC
v_call: TRBV27; d_call: NA; clone_size: NA; j_call: TRBJ2-5; cdr3_aa: CASSPLADQETQYF; cdr3_nt: TGTGCCAGCAGTCCCCTAGCCGACCAAGAGACCCAGTACTTC
v_call: TRBV19; d_call: TRBD1; clone_size: NA; j_call: TRBJ1-1; cdr3_aa: CASSMEWDRGLNEAFF; cdr3_nt: TGTGCCAGTAGTATGGAGTGGGACAGGGGGCTAAATGAAGCTTTCTTT
v_call: TRBV11-2; d_call: NA; clone_size: NA; j_call: TRBJ2-3; cdr3_aa: CASSLGPTDTQYF; cdr3_nt: TGTGCCAGCAGCTTAGGGCCCACAGATACGCAGTATTTT
v_call: TRBV4-3; d_call: TRBD1; clone_size: NA; j_call: TRBJ2-7; cdr3_aa: CASSQWGQAYEQYF; cdr3_nt: TGCGCCAGCAGCCAATGGGGACAGGCCTACGAGCAGTACTTC
v_call: TRBV4-2; d_call: NA; clone_size: NA; j_call: TRBJ1-2; cdr3_aa: CASSQQATRTYGYTF; cdr3_nt: TGTGCCAGCAGCCAGCAGGCCACCAGAACCTATGGCTACACCTTC
v_call: TRBV7-6; d_call: NA; clone_size: few; j_call: TRBJ2-3; cdr3_aa: CASSPPGSEDPDTQYF; cdr3_nt: TGTGCCAGCAGCCCCCCCGGAAGCGAGGATCCAGATACGCAGTATTTT
v_call: TRBV5-4; d_call: NA; clone_size: NA; j_call: TRBJ2-7; cdr3_aa: CASSDRDTSYEQYF; cdr3_nt: TGTGCCAGCAGCGACCGGGACACCTCCTACGAGCAGTACTTC